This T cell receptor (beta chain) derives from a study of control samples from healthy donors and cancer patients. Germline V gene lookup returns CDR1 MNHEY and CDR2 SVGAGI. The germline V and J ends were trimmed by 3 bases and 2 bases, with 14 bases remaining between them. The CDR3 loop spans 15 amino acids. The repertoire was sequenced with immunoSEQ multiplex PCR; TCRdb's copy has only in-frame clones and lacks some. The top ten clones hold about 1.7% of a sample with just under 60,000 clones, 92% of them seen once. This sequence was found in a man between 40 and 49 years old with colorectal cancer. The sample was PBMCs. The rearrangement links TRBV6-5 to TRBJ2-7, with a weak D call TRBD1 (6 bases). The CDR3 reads CASSYDGTQTYEQYF. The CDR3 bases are TGTGCCAGCAGTTATGACGGGACACAAACCTACGAGCAGTACTTC.